This T cell receptor beta chain stems from a study of beta chain features in type 1 diabetes. cDNA synthesis used the whole RNA isolate, giving expressed TCRB sequences. The assay was immunoSEQ multiplex PCR, and TCRdb's table has in-frame clones only and misses some. The table lists about 620,000 clones, 15% to 17% of them singletons. This clone was found a few times. This sequence was found in a man between 18 and 29 years old in good health. The sequenced sample was naive CD4+ T cells from blood.

The CDR3 DNA sequence: TGTGCCAGCAGGTACACCACAGGGACCACTGAAGCTTTCTTT. Translation: CASRYTTGTTEAFF. The chain carries TRBV6-1 and TRBJ1-1; the D gene is possibly TRBD1 (6 bases). Germline V gene sequence: CDR1 MNHNS, CDR2 SASEGT. CDR3 length: 14 residues. V was shortened by 6 bases and J by 4 bases, with 15 bases between the two germline ends.